A selection of T cell receptor beta chains follows, all from one sample in a study of beta chain features in type 1 diabetes. Produced via immunoSEQ multiplex PCR; TCRdb's table is partial and in-frame only. The table includes over 200,000 clones, 11% detected once. The specimen was naive CD4+ T cells from blood. The receptors were sampled from a man younger than 45 with type 1 diabetes. Both conserved end residues are part of each CDR3. Fields, in order: clone size, D gene, V gene, J gene, CDR3 protein, CDR3 DNA. The D gene is left open where the match is weak. Only some rows state a clone size, as once, few, many or a class for expanded clones.

>few|-|TRBV9|TRBJ1-1
CASSKGRGNTEAFF
TGTGCCAGCAGCAAAGGACGGGGGAACACTGAAGCTTTCTTT
>few|-|TRBV18|TRBJ1-2
CASGKTEYGYTF
TGTGCCAGCGGAAAGACAGAGTATGGCTACACCTTC
>-|TRBD1|TRBV9|TRBJ1-6
CASSPGQGYSPLHF
TGTGCCAGCAGCCCGGGACAGGGTTATTCACCCCTCCACTTT
>few|-|TRBV11-2|TRBJ1-4
CASSLASQAGPGEKLFF
TGTGCCAGCAGCTTAGCATCTCAGGCCGGGCCGGGGGAAAAACTGTTTTTT
>-|-|TRBV30|TRBJ2-1
CAWSVLNPGYNEQFF
TGTGCCTGGAGTGTACTTAATCCAGGCTACAATGAGCAGTTCTTC
>-|TRBD2|TRBV19|TRBJ2-3
CASSLLAGKTDTQYF
TGTGCCAGTAGTCTTTTAGCGGGGAAAACAGATACGCAGTATTTT
>few|TRBD2|TRBV5-1|TRBJ2-3
CASSWGTSGVTDTQYF
TGCGCCAGCAGCTGGGGGACTAGCGGGGTAACAGATACGCAGTATTTT
>few|-|TRBV19|TRBJ1-2
CASSDIQGNGYTF
TGTGCCAGTAGCGACATACAGGGCAACGGCTACACCTTC
>few|TRBD2|TRBV14|TRBJ2-3
CASSQDAGVTDTQYF
TGTGCCAGCAGCCAAGACGCGGGGGTCACAGATACGCAGTATTTT
>few|-|TRBV7-9|TRBJ2-3
CASSPSTDTQYF
TGTGCCAGCAGCCCAAGCACAGATACGCAGTATTTT
>-|TRBD1|TRBV5-1|TRBJ1-5
CASSGDRYQPQHF
TGCGCCAGCAGCGGGGACAGGTATCAGCCCCAGCATTTT
>-|-|TRBV18|TRBJ1-5
CASSPGGPHNQPQHF
TGTGCCAGCTCACCGGGGGGGCCGCATAATCAGCCCCAGCATTTT
>few|TRBD1|TRBV7-2|TRBJ1-1
CASRSRDSEAFF
TGTGCCAGCAGATCCCGGGACAGTGAAGCTTTCTTT
>-|TRBD2|TRBV10-3|TRBJ2-3
CAISGGGADTQYF
TGTGCCATCAGTGGGGGGGGTGCAGATACGCAGTATTTT
>few|-|TRBV25-1|TRBJ1-1
CASSELMNTEAFF
TGTGCCAGCAGTGAACTAATGAACACTGAAGCTTTCTTT
>few|-|TRBV5-1|TRBJ2-7
CASSLDRETYEQYF
TGCGCCAGCAGCTTGGACAGGGAGACTTACGAGCAGTACTTC
>-|TRBD1|TRBV7-9|TRBJ1-6
CASSSRQGGSPLHF
TGTGCCAGCAGCTCCCGACAGGGTGGTTCACCCCTCCACTTT
>-|-|TRBV15|TRBJ1-1
CATSISISNTEAFF
TGTGCCACCAGCATTAGTATTTCGAACACTGAAGCTTTCTTT
>few|TRBD2|TRBV7-2|TRBJ2-2
CASSLELAGTGELFF
TGTGCCAGCAGCTTAGAACTAGCGGGCACCGGGGAGCTGTTTTTT
>few|TRBD1|TRBV4-1|TRBJ2-7
CASSRQGTGGEEQYF
TGCGCCAGCAGCCGTCAGGGGACAGGGGGTGAAGAGCAGTACTTC
>-|TRBD1|TRBV7-2|TRBJ1-1
CASSLDRGTAEAFF
TGTGCCAGCAGCTTAGACCGAGGGACAGCTGAAGCTTTCTTT
>few|TRBD2|TRBV7-2|TRBJ2-1
CAIAAASGFYNEQFF
TGTGCCATTGCCGCGGCTAGCGGTTTCTACAATGAGCAGTTCTTC
>few|-|TRBV2|TRBJ2-7
CASCLGSGLSYEQYF
TGTGCCAGCTGCCTTGGTAGCGGCCTGTCCTACGAGCAGTACTTC
>-|-|TRBV7-9|TRBJ2-4
CASSFGQSHGAKNIQYF
TGTGCCAGCAGCTTCGGACAGTCCCACGGGGCCAAAAACATTCAGTACTTC
>-|-|TRBV7-9|TRBJ2-1
CASSFPGGHEQFF
TGTGCCAGCAGCTTCCCCGGTGGGCACGAGCAGTTCTTC
>few|-|TRBV6-5|TRBJ1-2
CASSYEGEGYTF
TGTGCCAGCAGTTACGAGGGGGAGGGCTACACCTTC
>few|-|TRBV15|TRBJ2-3
CATSRDPRGKDTQYF
TGTGCCACCAGCAGAGATCCTCGGGGTAAGGATACGCAGTATTTT
>-|TRBD1|TRBV19|TRBJ1-2
CASTPGTENYGYTF
TGTGCCAGTACCCCCGGGACAGAAAACTATGGCTACACCTTC
>few|-|TRBV29-1|TRBJ1-2
CSVAVGANYGYTF
TGCAGCGTTGCGGTAGGAGCTAACTATGGCTACACCTTC
>few|TRBD2|TRBV7-2|TRBJ2-1
CASSLSGTRHNEQFF
TGTGCCAGCAGCCTCTCCGGGACTAGGCACAATGAGCAGTTCTTC
>few|TRBD2|TRBV5-1|TRBJ2-1
CASSLGSGGASEQFF
TGCGCCAGCAGCTTGGGCAGCGGGGGGGCGAGTGAGCAGTTCTTC
>-|TRBD1|TRBV9|TRBJ2-2
CASSVQGVNTGELFF
TGTGCCAGCAGCGTCCAGGGGGTAAACACCGGGGAGCTGTTTTTT
>few|-|TRBV30|TRBJ2-7
CAWSVRGKQYF
TGTGCCTGGAGTGTAAGAGGGAAGCAGTACTTC
>-|TRBD1|TRBV7-8|TRBJ1-2
CASSAAGTGGGYGYTF
TGTGCCAGCAGCGCAGCCGGGACAGGGGGAGGCTATGGCTACACCTTC
>-|TRBD1|TRBV7-2|TRBJ2-5
CASSLRTGGVETQYF
TGTGCCAGCAGCTTACGGACAGGGGGCGTTGAGACCCAGTACTTC
>few|-|TRBV28|TRBJ1-5
CASSLTGRYQPQHF
TGTGCCAGCAGTTTAACCGGGAGGTATCAGCCCCAGCATTTT
>few|TRBD1|TRBV18|TRBJ2-7
CASSYLATGQYEQYF
TGTGCCAGCTCTTACTTAGCCACGGGACAGTACGAGCAGTACTTC
>-|-|TRBV19|TRBJ1-4
CASQGSATNEKLFF
TGTGCCAGCCAGGGGTCGGCAACTAATGAAAAACTGTTTTTT
>few|TRBD2|TRBV6-6|TRBJ2-5
CASTAVLAGSGIMNF
TGTGCCAGCACCGCCGTACTAGCGGGGAGCGGAATTATGAACTTC
>-|-|TRBV6-5|TRBJ1-1
CASSESGGGTEAFF
TGTGCCAGCAGTGAATCGGGGGGCGGAACTGAAGCTTTCTTT
>-|-|TRBV11-2|TRBJ2-7
CASSTYAGRGPYEQYF
TGTGCCAGCAGCACCTACGCGGGGCGGGGACCCTACGAGCAGTACTTC
>-|-|TRBV5-1|TRBJ1-6
CASSLYRNSPLHF
TGCGCCAGCAGCCTCTACCGAAATTCACCCCTCCACTTT
>-|-|TRBV27|TRBJ2-1
CASSPLRDFLNEQFF
TGTGCCAGCAGTCCCCTCCGGGACTTCCTCAATGAGCAGTTCTTC
>-|-|TRBV2|TRBJ1-5
CASSDTVYSNQPQHF
TGTGCCAGCAGTGATACAGTTTATAGCAATCAGCCCCAGCATTTT
>-|TRBD1|TRBV5-6|TRBJ1-2
CASSFSGGQDYGYTF
TGTGCCAGCAGCTTTTCGGGGGGACAGGACTATGGCTACACCTTC
>-|TRBD1|TRBV5-1|TRBJ2-4
CASSLGTGEGIQYF
TGCGCCAGCAGCTTGGGGACAGGCGAGGGCATTCAGTACTTC